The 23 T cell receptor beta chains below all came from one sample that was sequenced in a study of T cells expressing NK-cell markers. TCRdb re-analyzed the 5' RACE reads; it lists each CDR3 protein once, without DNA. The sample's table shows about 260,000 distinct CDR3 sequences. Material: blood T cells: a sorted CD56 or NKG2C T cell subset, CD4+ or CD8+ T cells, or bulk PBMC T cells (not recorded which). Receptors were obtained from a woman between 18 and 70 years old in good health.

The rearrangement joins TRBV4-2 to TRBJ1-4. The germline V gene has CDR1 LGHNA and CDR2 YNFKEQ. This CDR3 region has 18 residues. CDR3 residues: CASSQDGEREAATGKLFF.

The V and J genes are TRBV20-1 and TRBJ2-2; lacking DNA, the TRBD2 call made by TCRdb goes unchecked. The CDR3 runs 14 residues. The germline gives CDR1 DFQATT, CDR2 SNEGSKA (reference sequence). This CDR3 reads CSAPPGLNTGELFF.

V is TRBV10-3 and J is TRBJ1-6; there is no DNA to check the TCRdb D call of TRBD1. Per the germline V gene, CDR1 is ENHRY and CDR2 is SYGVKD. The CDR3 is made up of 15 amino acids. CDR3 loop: CAISEMGQGDSPLHF.

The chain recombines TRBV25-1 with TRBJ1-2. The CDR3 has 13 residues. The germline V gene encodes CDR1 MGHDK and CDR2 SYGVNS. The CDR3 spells CASSDQSSLGYTF.

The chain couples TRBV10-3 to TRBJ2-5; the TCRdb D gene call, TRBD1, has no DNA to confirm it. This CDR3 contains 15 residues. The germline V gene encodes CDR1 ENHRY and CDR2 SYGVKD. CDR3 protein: CAISESIAGEETQYF.

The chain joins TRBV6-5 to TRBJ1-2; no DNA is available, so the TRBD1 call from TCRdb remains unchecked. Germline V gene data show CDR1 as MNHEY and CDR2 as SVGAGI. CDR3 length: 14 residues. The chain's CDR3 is CASSHRDIVYGYTF.

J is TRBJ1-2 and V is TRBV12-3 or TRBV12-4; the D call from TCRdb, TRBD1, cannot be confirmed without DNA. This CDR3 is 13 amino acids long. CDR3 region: CASTYDRGGRYTF.

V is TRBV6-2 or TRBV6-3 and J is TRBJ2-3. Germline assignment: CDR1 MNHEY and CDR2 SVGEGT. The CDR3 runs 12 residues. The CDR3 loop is CASRGITDTQYF.

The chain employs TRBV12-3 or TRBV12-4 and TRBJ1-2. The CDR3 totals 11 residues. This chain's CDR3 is CASSLDRGYTF.

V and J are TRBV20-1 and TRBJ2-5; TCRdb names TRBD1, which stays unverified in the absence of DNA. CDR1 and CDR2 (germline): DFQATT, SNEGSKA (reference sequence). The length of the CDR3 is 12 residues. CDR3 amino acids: CSARLGGETQYF.

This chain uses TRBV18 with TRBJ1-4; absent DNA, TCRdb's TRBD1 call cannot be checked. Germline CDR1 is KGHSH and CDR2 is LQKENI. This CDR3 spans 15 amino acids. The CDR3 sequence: CASSDRGTTNEKLFF.

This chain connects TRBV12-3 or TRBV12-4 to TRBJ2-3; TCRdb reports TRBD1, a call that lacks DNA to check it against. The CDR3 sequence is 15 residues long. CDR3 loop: CASSFVGGSTDTQYF.

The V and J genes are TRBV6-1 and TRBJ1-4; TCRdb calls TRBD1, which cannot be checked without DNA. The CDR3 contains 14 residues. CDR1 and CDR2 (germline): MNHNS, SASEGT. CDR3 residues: CASSIRTKNEKLFF.

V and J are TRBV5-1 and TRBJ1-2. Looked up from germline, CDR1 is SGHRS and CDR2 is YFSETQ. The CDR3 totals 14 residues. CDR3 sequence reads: CASSWGTANYGYTF.

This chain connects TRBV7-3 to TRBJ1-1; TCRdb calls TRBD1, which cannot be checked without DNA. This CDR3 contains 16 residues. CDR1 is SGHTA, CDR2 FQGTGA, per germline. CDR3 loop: CASSFGRGGWNTEAFF.

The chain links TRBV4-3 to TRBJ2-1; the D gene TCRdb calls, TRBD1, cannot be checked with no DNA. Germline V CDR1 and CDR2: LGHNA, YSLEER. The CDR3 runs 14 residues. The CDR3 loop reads CASSLQGAEGEQFF.

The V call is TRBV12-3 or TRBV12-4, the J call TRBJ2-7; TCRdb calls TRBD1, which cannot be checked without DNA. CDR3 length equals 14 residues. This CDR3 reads CASSARETGYEQYF.

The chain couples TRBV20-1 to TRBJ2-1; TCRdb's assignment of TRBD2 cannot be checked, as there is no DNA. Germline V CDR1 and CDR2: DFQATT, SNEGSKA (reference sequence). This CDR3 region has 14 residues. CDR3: CSAKGLVNLVEQFF.

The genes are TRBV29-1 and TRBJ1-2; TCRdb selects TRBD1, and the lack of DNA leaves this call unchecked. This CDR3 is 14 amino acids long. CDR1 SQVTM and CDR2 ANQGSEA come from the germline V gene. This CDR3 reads CSASGGQDAFGYTF.

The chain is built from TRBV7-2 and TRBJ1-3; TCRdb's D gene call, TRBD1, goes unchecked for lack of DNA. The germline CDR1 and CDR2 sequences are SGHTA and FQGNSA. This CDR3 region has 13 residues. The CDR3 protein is CACGTNSGNTIYF.

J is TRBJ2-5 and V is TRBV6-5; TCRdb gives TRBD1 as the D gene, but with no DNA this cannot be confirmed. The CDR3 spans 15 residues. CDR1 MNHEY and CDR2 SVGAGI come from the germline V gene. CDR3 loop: CASSSTGTGQETQYF.

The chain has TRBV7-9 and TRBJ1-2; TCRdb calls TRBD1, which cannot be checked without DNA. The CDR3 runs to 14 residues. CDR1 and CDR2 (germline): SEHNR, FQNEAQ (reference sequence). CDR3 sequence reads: CASSLVHRAAGYTF.

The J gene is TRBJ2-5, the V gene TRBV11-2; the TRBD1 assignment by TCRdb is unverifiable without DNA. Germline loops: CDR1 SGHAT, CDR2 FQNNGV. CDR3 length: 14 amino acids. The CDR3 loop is CASSPRGGMETQYF.